This T cell receptor beta chain was identified in a study of cytomegalovirus exposure and HLA in healthy donors. The wider study: The same platform was used for the 90 to 150 validation repertoires and the approximately 670 first-cohort repertoires, a later analysis reported.

J lost 4 bases, V lost 3 bases, and 5 bases had no gene match. Germline-derived CDR1 and CDR2 are MRHNA and SNTAGT. This CDR3 is built from 15 residues. Regarding this clone: Its specificity is not known.

Data came from immunoSEQ multiplex PCR; TCRdb stores just in-frame clones and leaves some out. The sample has approximately 65,000 clones; around 93% are singletons. General study results and limits: The classifier reportedly diagnosed cytomegalovirus status with high sensitivity and specificity.

The sequenced sample was PBMCs. The J gene is TRBJ2-3, the V gene TRBV6-4, with TRBD2 identical over 9 bases. This clonotype was sampled from a woman younger than 30 in good health and CMV-seronegative. The CDR3 DNA sequence: TGTGCCAGCAGTGAAGGCGGGGGGGCCGCAGATACGCAGTATTTT. As protein: CASSEGGGAADTQYF.